A selection of T cell receptor beta chains follows, all from one sample in a study of blood T cell repertoires in COVID-19. Only in-frame clones appear in the TCRdb table, and some are missing; sequencing was by immunoSEQ multiplex PCR. The sample includes about 36,000 clones, 80% to 90% of them seen just once. Sequenced material: peripheral blood. The origin of the receptors is a man between 65 and 85 years old with acute or convalescent COVID-19. Each CDR3 is given with its conserved first and last residue. D genes are given only for firm matches. The size of a clone is reported for some rows only, either as once, few or many, or as a class for expanded clones.

j_gene: TRBJ2-7; v_gene: TRBV7-2; abundance: NA; d_gene: TRBD2; CDR3nt: TGTGCCAGCAGCTTAGTAGCGGGAGGGCCTTCTGGTTACGAGCAGTACTTC; CDR3aa: CASSLVAGGPSGYEQYF
j_gene: TRBJ2-7; v_gene: TRBV19; abundance: NA; d_gene: NA; CDR3nt: TGTGCCAGTAGTCCTCAGGTATTCCCCTACGAGCAGTACTTC; CDR3aa: CASSPQVFPYEQYF
j_gene: TRBJ2-2; v_gene: TRBV19; abundance: NA; d_gene: TRBD1; CDR3nt: TGTGCCAGTAGTCCCCGGACAGGGGGCTTCGGCACCGGGGAGCTGTTTTTT; CDR3aa: CASSPRTGGFGTGELFF
j_gene: TRBJ2-5; v_gene: TRBV28; abundance: NA; d_gene: TRBD1; CDR3nt: TGTGCCAGCATCGAACAGGGGCGCGGAGAGACCCAGTACTTC; CDR3aa: CASIEQGRGETQYF
j_gene: TRBJ2-7; v_gene: TRBV5-1; abundance: NA; d_gene: TRBD2; CDR3nt: TGCGCCAGCAGTTACACAAGCGGGGGCTCCTACGAGCAGTACTTC; CDR3aa: CASSYTSGGSYEQYF
j_gene: TRBJ2-7; v_gene: TRBV10-3; abundance: few; d_gene: NA; CDR3nt: TGTGCCATCACTCCGGGGGGCGACGAGCAGTACTTC; CDR3aa: CAITPGGDEQYF
j_gene: TRBJ2-5; v_gene: TRBV5-1; abundance: few; d_gene: NA; CDR3nt: TGCGCCAGCAGCTTGAGGCGGCCCGAAGAGACCCAGTACTTC; CDR3aa: CASSLRRPEETQYF
j_gene: TRBJ2-5; v_gene: TRBV4-2; abundance: NA; d_gene: NA; CDR3nt: TGTGCCTCTGGGCTAGCGAACCAAGAGACCCAGTACTTC; CDR3aa: CASGLANQETQYF
j_gene: TRBJ1-1; v_gene: TRBV15; abundance: NA; d_gene: NA; CDR3nt: TGTGCCACCAGCAGAGTGGGGGCAGAGGGTGAAGCTTTCTTT; CDR3aa: CATSRVGAEGEAFF
j_gene: TRBJ2-1; v_gene: TRBV12-3/TRBV12-4; abundance: once; d_gene: NA; CDR3nt: TGTGCCAGCAGTTTAGTGGGAGCCGAGCAGTTCTTC; CDR3aa: CASSLVGAEQFF
j_gene: TRBJ1-5; v_gene: TRBV6-5; abundance: NA; d_gene: NA; CDR3nt: TGTGCCAGCAGTTACTCGGGGGCCGAGACCCAGCATTTT; CDR3aa: CASSYSGAETQHF
j_gene: TRBJ2-2; v_gene: TRBV14; abundance: NA; d_gene: NA; CDR3nt: TGTGCCAGCAGCCTGCCAGGGTCCGGGGAGCTGTTTTTT; CDR3aa: CASSLPGSGELFF
j_gene: TRBJ1-4; v_gene: TRBV29-1; abundance: NA; d_gene: TRBD1; CDR3nt: TGCAGCGTTGCTCACTCCTTGACAGGGAGGAGTGAAAAACTGTTTTTT; CDR3aa: CSVAHSLTGRSEKLFF
j_gene: TRBJ2-3; v_gene: TRBV10-3; abundance: NA; d_gene: TRBD2; CDR3nt: TGTGCCATCAGTGACTATGGACTAGCGGGAGGCCATGGCACAGATACGCAGTATTTT; CDR3aa: CAISDYGLAGGHGTDTQYF
j_gene: TRBJ2-2; v_gene: TRBV7-8; abundance: few; d_gene: NA; CDR3nt: TGTGCCAGCAGCTACCTCCGCGGGTTCACCGGGGAGCTGTTTTTT; CDR3aa: CASSYLRGFTGELFF
j_gene: TRBJ1-1; v_gene: TRBV28; abundance: NA; d_gene: TRBD1; CDR3nt: TGTGCCAGCAGCAAGGACAGGGGGGATTCGAACACTGAAGCTTTCTTT; CDR3aa: CASSKDRGDSNTEAFF
j_gene: TRBJ1-5; v_gene: TRBV7-6; abundance: NA; d_gene: NA; CDR3nt: TGTGCCAGCAGCTTAGCGATAGGGGGCAATCAGCCCCAGCATTTT; CDR3aa: CASSLAIGGNQPQHF
j_gene: TRBJ1-5; v_gene: TRBV5-6; abundance: NA; d_gene: TRBD1; CDR3nt: TGTGCCAGCAGCTTAGGGACAGGGGTCAATCAGCCCCAGCATTTT; CDR3aa: CASSLGTGVNQPQHF
j_gene: TRBJ2-1; v_gene: TRBV19; abundance: NA; d_gene: NA; CDR3nt: TGTGCCAGTAGCTTTGGGCCTAACTCCTACAATGAGCAGTTCTTC; CDR3aa: CASSFGPNSYNEQFF
j_gene: TRBJ1-3; v_gene: TRBV7-2; abundance: NA; d_gene: NA; CDR3nt: TGTGCCAGCAGCTTAGGGGCCCCATGGGACACCATATATTTT; CDR3aa: CASSLGAPWDTIYF
j_gene: TRBJ2-7; v_gene: TRBV9; abundance: NA; d_gene: NA; CDR3nt: TGTGCCAGCAGCGTAGGAAGTAGGGGAAGGAACTACGAGCAGTACTTC; CDR3aa: CASSVGSRGRNYEQYF
j_gene: TRBJ2-5; v_gene: TRBV6-2/TRBV6-3; abundance: NA; d_gene: TRBD2; CDR3nt: TGTGCCAGCAGTCTAGCGGGAGGGGGGGGAGAGACCCAGTACTTC; CDR3aa: CASSLAGGGGETQYF
j_gene: TRBJ2-5; v_gene: TRBV6-5; abundance: NA; d_gene: NA; CDR3nt: TGTGCCAGCAGTTACTCGGTGTACGGAGAGACCCAGTACTTC; CDR3aa: CASSYSVYGETQYF
j_gene: TRBJ1-5; v_gene: TRBV19; abundance: NA; d_gene: NA; CDR3nt: TGTGCCAGTATCGAGGCGTCCTCGGCTCAGCCCCAGCATTTT; CDR3aa: CASIEASSAQPQHF
j_gene: TRBJ2-1; v_gene: TRBV7-2; abundance: NA; d_gene: TRBD2; CDR3nt: TGTGCCAGCAGCTTCCGCGGGGGGACTAGCGGCTACAATGAGCAGTTCTTC; CDR3aa: CASSFRGGTSGYNEQFF
j_gene: TRBJ2-7; v_gene: TRBV3-1/TRBV3-2; abundance: NA; d_gene: NA; CDR3nt: TGTGCCAGCAGCCAAGATCCAGCTAGTTTGGTCTACGAGCAGTACTTC; CDR3aa: CASSQDPASLVYEQYF
j_gene: TRBJ2-3; v_gene: TRBV6-2/TRBV6-3; abundance: NA; d_gene: NA; CDR3nt: TGTGCCAGCAGTTACCAGATCAGCACAGATACGCAGTATTTT; CDR3aa: CASSYQISTDTQYF
j_gene: TRBJ1-5; v_gene: TRBV19; abundance: NA; d_gene: NA; CDR3nt: TGTGCCAGTAGCGAGGGGGGGGTGTCTCAGCCCCAGCATTTT; CDR3aa: CASSEGGVSQPQHF
j_gene: TRBJ1-2; v_gene: TRBV2; abundance: NA; d_gene: TRBD1; CDR3nt: TGTGCCAGCAGTGAAGGGAGACAGGGGGCACGCTACACCTTC; CDR3aa: CASSEGRQGARYTF
j_gene: TRBJ1-1; v_gene: TRBV6-5; abundance: NA; d_gene: NA; CDR3nt: TGTGCCAGCAGAGGACAGATGAACACTGAAGCTTTCTTT; CDR3aa: CASRGQMNTEAFF
j_gene: TRBJ1-1; v_gene: TRBV2; abundance: once; d_gene: NA; CDR3nt: TGTGCCAGCTCCACAGGAGACCTGGGGGCTTTCTTT; CDR3aa: CASSTGDLGAFF
j_gene: TRBJ2-3; v_gene: TRBV3-1/TRBV3-2; abundance: NA; d_gene: NA; CDR3nt: TGTGCCAGCAGCCAAGTATCCGGGAGCACAGATACGCAGTATTTT; CDR3aa: CASSQVSGSTDTQYF
j_gene: TRBJ1-1; v_gene: TRBV7-2; abundance: NA; d_gene: TRBD1; CDR3nt: TGTGCCAGCAGCATTATACCAATCACAGGGGACACTGAAGCTTTCTTT; CDR3aa: CASSIIPITGDTEAFF
j_gene: TRBJ2-1; v_gene: TRBV6-5; abundance: NA; d_gene: NA; CDR3nt: TGTGCCAGCAGTTCCCTACCGGAGGGGCCGAAGGAGCAGTTCTTC; CDR3aa: CASSSLPEGPKEQFF
j_gene: TRBJ2-7; v_gene: TRBV6-5; abundance: NA; d_gene: NA; CDR3nt: TGTGCCAGCAAACAGGCTGGGCGATACGAGCAGTACTTC; CDR3aa: CASKQAGRYEQYF
j_gene: TRBJ2-7; v_gene: TRBV30; abundance: NA; d_gene: TRBD1; CDR3nt: TGTGCCTGGAGAGACCCGGGACAGGGAACGAGCCCCTACGAGCAGTACTTC; CDR3aa: CAWRDPGQGTSPYEQYF
j_gene: TRBJ2-1; v_gene: TRBV18; abundance: NA; d_gene: TRBD1; CDR3nt: TGTGCCAGCTCACATTTAGACGGGACAGGGAATGAGCAGTTCTTC; CDR3aa: CASSHLDGTGNEQFF
j_gene: TRBJ2-7; v_gene: TRBV7-9; abundance: NA; d_gene: TRBD2; CDR3nt: TGTGCCAGCAGCCCCGTTTTGGGGAGAGGACTAGCGGGAGGATACGAGCAGTACTTC; CDR3aa: CASSPVLGRGLAGGYEQYF
j_gene: TRBJ2-7; v_gene: TRBV4-1; abundance: NA; d_gene: NA; CDR3nt: TGCGCCAGCAGTCGACCTCTGGACAGCCATTCCTACGAGCAGTACTTC; CDR3aa: CASSRPLDSHSYEQYF
j_gene: TRBJ2-7; v_gene: TRBV20-1; abundance: NA; d_gene: NA; CDR3nt: TGCAGTGCTAGGGACAGCTACGAGCAGTACTTC; CDR3aa: CSARDSYEQYF
j_gene: TRBJ1-5; v_gene: TRBV7-2; abundance: NA; d_gene: TRBD1; CDR3nt: TGTGCCAGCAGCCCTCCTCGACAGGGCTTCAGCAATCAGCCCCAGCATTTT; CDR3aa: CASSPPRQGFSNQPQHF
j_gene: TRBJ1-2; v_gene: TRBV5-1; abundance: NA; d_gene: TRBD1; CDR3nt: TGCGCCAGCAGCCCAAGACAGGGGGCGCTTGGCTACACCTTC; CDR3aa: CASSPRQGALGYTF
j_gene: TRBJ2-2; v_gene: TRBV9; abundance: NA; d_gene: TRBD1; CDR3nt: TGTGCCAGCAGTGGCACAGGGGTTAACACCGGGGAGCTGTTTTTT; CDR3aa: CASSGTGVNTGELFF